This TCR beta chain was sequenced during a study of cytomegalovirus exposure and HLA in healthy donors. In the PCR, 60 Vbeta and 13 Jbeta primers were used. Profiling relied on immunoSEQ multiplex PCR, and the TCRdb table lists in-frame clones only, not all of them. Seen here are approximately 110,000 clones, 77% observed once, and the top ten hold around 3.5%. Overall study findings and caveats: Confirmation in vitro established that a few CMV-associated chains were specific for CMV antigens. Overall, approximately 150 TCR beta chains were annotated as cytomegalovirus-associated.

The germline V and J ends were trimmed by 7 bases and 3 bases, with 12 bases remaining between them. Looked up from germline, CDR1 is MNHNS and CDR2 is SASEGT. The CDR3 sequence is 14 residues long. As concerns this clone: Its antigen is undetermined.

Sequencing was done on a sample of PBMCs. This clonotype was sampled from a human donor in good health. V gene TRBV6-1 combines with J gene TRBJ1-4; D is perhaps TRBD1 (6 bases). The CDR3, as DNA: TGTGCCAGCACCCAGGACAGATCTAATGAAAAACTGTTTTTT. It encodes CASTQDRSNEKLFF.